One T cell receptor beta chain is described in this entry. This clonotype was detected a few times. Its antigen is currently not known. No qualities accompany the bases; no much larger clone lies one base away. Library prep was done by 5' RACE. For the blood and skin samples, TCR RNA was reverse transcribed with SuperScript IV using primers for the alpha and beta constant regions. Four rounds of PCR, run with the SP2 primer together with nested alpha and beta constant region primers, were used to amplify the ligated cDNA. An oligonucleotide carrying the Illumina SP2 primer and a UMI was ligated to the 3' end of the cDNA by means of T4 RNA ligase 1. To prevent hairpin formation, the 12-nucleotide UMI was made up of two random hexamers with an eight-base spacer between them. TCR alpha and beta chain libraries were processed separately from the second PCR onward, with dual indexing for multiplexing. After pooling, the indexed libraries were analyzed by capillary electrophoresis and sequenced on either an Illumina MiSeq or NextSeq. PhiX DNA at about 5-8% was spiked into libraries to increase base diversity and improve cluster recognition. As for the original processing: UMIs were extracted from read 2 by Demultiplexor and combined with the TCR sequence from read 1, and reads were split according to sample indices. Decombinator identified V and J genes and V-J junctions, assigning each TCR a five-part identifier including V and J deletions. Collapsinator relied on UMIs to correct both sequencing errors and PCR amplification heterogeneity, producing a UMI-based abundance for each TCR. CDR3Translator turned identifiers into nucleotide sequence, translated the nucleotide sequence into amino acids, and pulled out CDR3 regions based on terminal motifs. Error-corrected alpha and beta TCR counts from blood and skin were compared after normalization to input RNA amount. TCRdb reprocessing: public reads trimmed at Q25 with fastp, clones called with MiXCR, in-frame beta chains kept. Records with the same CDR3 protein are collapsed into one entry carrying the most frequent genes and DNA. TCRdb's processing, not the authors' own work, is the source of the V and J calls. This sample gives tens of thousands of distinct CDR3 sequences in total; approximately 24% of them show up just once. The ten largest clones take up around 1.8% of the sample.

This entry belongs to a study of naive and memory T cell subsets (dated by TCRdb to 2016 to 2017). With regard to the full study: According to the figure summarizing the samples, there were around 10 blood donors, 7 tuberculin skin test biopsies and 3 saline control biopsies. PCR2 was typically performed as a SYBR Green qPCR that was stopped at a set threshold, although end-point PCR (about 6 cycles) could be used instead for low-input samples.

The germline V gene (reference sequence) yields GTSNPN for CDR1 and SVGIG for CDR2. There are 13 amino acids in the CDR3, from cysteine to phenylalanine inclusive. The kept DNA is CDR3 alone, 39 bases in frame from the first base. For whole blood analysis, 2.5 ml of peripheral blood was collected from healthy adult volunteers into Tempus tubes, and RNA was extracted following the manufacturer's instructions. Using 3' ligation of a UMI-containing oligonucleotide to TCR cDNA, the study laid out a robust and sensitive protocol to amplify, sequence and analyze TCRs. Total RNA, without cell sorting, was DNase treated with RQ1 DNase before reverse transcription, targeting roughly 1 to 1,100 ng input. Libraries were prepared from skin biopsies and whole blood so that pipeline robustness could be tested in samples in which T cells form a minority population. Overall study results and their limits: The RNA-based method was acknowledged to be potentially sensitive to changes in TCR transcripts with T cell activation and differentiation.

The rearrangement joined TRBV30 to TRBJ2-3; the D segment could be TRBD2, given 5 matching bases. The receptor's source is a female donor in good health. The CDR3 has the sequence CAAELAYTDTQYF. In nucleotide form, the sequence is TGTGCTGCCGAGCTAGCCTACACAGATACGCAGTATTTT.